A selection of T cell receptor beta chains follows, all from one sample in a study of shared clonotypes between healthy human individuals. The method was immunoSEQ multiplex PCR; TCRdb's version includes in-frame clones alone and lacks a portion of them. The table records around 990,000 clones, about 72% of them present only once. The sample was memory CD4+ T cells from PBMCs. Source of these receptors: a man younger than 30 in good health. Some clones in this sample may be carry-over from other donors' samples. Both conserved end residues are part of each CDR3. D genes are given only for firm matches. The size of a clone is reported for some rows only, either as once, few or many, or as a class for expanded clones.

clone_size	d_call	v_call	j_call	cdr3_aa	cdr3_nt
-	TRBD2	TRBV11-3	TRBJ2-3	CASSLVSGTADTQYF	TGTGCCAGCAGCTTAGTTAGCGGGACCGCAGATACGCAGTATTTT
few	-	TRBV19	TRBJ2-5	CATRGGGEETQYF	TGTGCCACCCGAGGGGGAGGTGAGGAGACCCAGTACTTC
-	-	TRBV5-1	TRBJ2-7	CASSLVVTSYEQYF	TGCGCCAGCAGCTTGGTAGTCACGAGCTACGAGCAGTACTTC
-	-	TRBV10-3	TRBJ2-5	CASATQGETQYF	TGTGCCTCGGCGACCCAGGGAGAGACCCAGTACTTC
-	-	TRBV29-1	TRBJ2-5	CSVGSKSETQYF	TGCAGCGTTGGGTCTAAAAGTGAGACCCAGTACTTC
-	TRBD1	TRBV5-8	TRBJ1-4	CASSDILGQGWGKLFF	TGTGCCAGCAGCGACATACTGGGACAGGGTTGGGGAAAACTGTTTTTT
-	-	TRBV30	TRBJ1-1	CAWSVEDTEAFF	TGTGCCTGGAGTGTAGAGGACACTGAAGCTTTCTTT
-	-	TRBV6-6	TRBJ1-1	CASSSRGAEAFF	TGTGCCAGCAGTTCACGAGGGGCTGAAGCTTTCTTT
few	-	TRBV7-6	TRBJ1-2	CASSLVGRDYTF	TGTGCCAGCAGCTTAGTCGGGAGGGACTACACCTTC
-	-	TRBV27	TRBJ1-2	CASSQDRKSWLDDYGYTF	TGTGCCAGCAGCCAAGACAGGAAAAGTTGGCTGGACGACTATGGCTACACCTTC
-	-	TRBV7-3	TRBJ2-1	CASSLGPGRSNEQFF	TGTGCCAGCAGCTTAGGCCCGGGGAGAAGTAATGAGCAGTTCTTC
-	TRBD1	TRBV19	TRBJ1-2	CASAVTTGGGYTF	TGTGCCAGCGCGGTAACGACAGGGGGAGGCTACACCTTC
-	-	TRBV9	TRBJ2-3	CASSVDAPARTDTQYF	TGTGCCAGCAGCGTAGACGCCCCCGCTCGCACAGATACGCAGTATTTT
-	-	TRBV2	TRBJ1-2	CASSEDRSIGYTF	TGTGCCAGCAGTGAGGACAGATCGATTGGCTACACCTTC
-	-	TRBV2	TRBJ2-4	CASSEEKGVKNIQYF	TGTGCCAGCAGTGAAGAAAAAGGGGTCAAAAACATTCAGTACTTC
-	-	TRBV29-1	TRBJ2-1	CSVEVGGRRYEQFF	TGCAGCGTTGAGGTGGGGGGGCGAAGGTATGAGCAGTTCTTC